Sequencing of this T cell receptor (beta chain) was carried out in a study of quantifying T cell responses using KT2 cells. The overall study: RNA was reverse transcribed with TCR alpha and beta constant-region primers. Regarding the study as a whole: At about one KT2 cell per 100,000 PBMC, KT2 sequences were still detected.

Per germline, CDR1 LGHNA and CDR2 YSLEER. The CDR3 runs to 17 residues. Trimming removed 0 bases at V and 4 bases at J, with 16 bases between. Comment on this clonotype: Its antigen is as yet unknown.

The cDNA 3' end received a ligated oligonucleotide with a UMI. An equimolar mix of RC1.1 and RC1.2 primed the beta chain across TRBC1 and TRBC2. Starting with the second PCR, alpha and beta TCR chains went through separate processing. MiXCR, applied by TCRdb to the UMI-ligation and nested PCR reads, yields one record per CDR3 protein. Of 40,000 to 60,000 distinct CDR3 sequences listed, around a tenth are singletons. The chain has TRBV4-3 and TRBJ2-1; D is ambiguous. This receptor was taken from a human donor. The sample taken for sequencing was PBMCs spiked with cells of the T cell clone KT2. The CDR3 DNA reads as TGCGCCAGCAGCCAAGATCGGGCTCCCGGTGATTACAATGAGCAGTTCTTC. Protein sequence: CASSQDRAPGDYNEQFF.